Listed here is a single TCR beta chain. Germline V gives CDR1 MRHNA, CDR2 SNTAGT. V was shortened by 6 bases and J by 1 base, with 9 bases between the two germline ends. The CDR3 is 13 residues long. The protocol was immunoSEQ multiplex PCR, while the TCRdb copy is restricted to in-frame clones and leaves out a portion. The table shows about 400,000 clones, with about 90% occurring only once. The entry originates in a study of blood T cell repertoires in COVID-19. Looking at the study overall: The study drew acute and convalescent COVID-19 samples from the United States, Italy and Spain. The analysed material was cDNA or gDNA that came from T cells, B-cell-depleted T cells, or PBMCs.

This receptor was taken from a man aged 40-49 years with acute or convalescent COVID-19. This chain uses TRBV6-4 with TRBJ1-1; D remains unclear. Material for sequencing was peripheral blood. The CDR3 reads CASSAGKNTEAFF. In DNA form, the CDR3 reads TGTGCCAGCAGCGCCGGGAAGAACACTGAAGCTTTCTTT.